Given below is one T cell receptor (beta chain) in context. Only in-frame clones appear in the TCRdb table, and some are missing; sequencing was by immunoSEQ multiplex PCR. Here the sample spans about 130,000 clones, 80% to 90% being singletons. This entry comes from a study of cytotoxic CD8 clonotypes in ibrutinib-treated CLL. This CDR3 is built from 18 residues. This clonotype was obtained from a human donor with chronic lymphocytic leukemia. The chain uses TRBV1 and TRBJ2-7; TRBD2 is the table's D call and was not checked against the DNA. TRBV1 is a documented pseudogene. This material consisted of PBMCs, taken after 24 months of ibrutinib treatment. As DNA, the CDR3 is TGCACCAGCAGCCCCGAGGGGGGGCTAGCGGAGGCAGGCTACGAGCAGTACTTC. Translating gives CTSSPEGGLAEAGYEQYF.